The 20 T cell receptor beta chains listed next were all sequenced from one sample in a study of molecular identifiers for immune sequencing clone quantification (dated by TCRdb to the late 2010s). Library creation used PCR. Sequencing was carried out with a NextSeq 500. TCRdb trimmed public reads at Q25 via fastp, called clones via MiXCR and kept in-frame beta chains. Each entry is one CDR3 protein sequence, shown with its most common DNA and genes. The sample has over 50,000 distinct CDR3 sequences on record, around 34% of them singletons. Together, the top ten hold less than 5% of the sample. The sequenced sample was naive CD8+ T cells from blood, with Jurkat cell RNA spiked in. Per the publication, the cell subset or site label means: FACS-sorted CD8+CD4-CCR7+CD45RA+ naive T cells. The receptor set was obtained from a human donor in good health. Some libraries in this study had Jurkat cell RNA spiked in.

This clonotype was counted ten times or more. The chain joins TRBV7-6 to TRBJ2-1, with TRBD2 matching 11 bases. The CDR3 spans 16 residues. Looked up from germline, CDR1 is SGHVS and CDR2 is FNYEAQ. The ends lost 5 bases at V and 10 bases at J; junction bases unmatched: 13. This chain's CDR3 is CASSPAGTSGHPEQFF. The CDR3 DNA follows: TGTGCCAGCAGCCCCGCCGGGACTAGCGGTCACCCGGAGCAGTTCTTC.

This clonotype was detected many times. The V call is TRBV7-9, the J call TRBJ1-1; no reliable D call. Between the trimmed V and J ends, which lost 3 bases and 0 bases, there was a span of 8 bases. CDR1 and CDR2 from the germline V gene are SEHNR and FQNEAQ (reference sequence). This CDR3 has 14 residues. CDR3 in amino acids: CASSFSGMNTEAFF. The CDR3 DNA reads TGTGCCAGCAGCTTCAGTGGGATGAACACTGAAGCTTTCTTT.

The chain is built from TRBV7-6 and TRBJ1-1, with a possible D match to TRBD1 (5 bases). V was pared by 5 bases and J by 5 bases, with 15 bases between. Looked up from germline, CDR1 is SGHVS and CDR2 is FNYEAQ. The CDR3 covers 14 residues. The CDR3 sequence: CASSHSPGITEAFF. DNA for the CDR3: TGTGCCAGCAGCCATTCACCAGGGATTACTGAAGCTTTCTTT.

There are many counts of this clonotype. The chain has TRBV7-6 and TRBJ2-5; either TRBD1 or TRBD2 may supply D (5 bases each). Trimming pared 7 bases from V and 4 bases from J, leaving 31 bases between. Germline V CDR1 and CDR2: SGHVS, FNYEAQ. This CDR3 has 19 residues. CDR3 amino acids: CASIFPTGLAGKGRETQYF. The DNA of the CDR3 is TGTGCCAGCATCTTCCCCACGGGGTTAGCAGGCAAGGGGCGAGAGACCCAGTACTTC.

In the case of this clonotype: Since the CDR3 does not end with the conserved phenylalanine or tryptophan, this likely comes from a read error. This chain connects TRBV9 to TRBJ2-2; 8 nucleotides line up with TRBD2. CDR1 is SGDLS, CDR2 YYNGEE, per germline. V gave up 2 bases and J gave up 5 bases; unmatched junction bases: 5. This CDR3 is 15 amino acids long. Written as DNA, the CDR3 is TGTGCCAGCAGCGTGAGCGGGAGTGCTACCGGGGAGCTGTTTTCT. It translates to CASSVSGSATGELFS.

This clonotype occurred many times. The J gene is TRBJ2-7, the V gene TRBV4-1; the match to TRBD2 covers 9 bases. V lost 3 bases and J lost 4; bases outside the gene matches: 1. The CDR3 runs to 13 residues. CDR1 is MGHRA and CDR2 is YSYEKL in the germline V gene. The CDR3 DNA is TGCGCCAGCAGCCAGGGACTAGCTTACGAGCAGTACTTC. This gives the protein CASSQGLAYEQYF.

Many counts were recorded for this clonotype. The chain uses TRBV9 and TRBJ2-3, with 10 bases matching TRBD2. The CDR3 runs 15 residues. The V and J ends lost 3 bases and 3 bases, in that order; junction bases with no gene match: 4. Germline V gene data show CDR1 as SGDLS and CDR2 as YYNGEE. CDR3 residues: CASSGLAGMTDTQYF. CDR3 sequence (DNA): TGTGCCAGCAGCGGACTAGCGGGTATGACAGATACGCAGTATTTT.

J is TRBJ2-3 and V is TRBV13, with 7 bases aligning to TRBD1. Germline V gives CDR1 PRHDT, CDR2 FYEKMQ (reference sequence). This CDR3 is 17 amino acids long. Unmatched junction bases numbered 13, after V lost 5 bases and J lost 2 bases. DNA for the CDR3: TGTGCCAGCAGCCCCTCTGAGGGGGCCGATCCCACAGATACGCAGTATTTT. Encoded protein: CASSPSEGADPTDTQYF.

This chain connects TRBV13 to TRBJ2-7; D is unresolved. V was pared by 0 bases and J by 2 bases, with 5 bases between. The germline V gene encodes CDR1 PRHDT and CDR2 FYEKMQ (reference sequence). The CDR3 spans 13 residues. The CDR3 DNA reads as TGTGCCAGCAGCTTAGGGTCTACCTACGAGCAGTACTTC. It specifies CASSLGSTYEQYF.

V is TRBV6-2 or TRBV6-3 and J is TRBJ2-7; D is undetermined. The CDR3 consists of 14 residues. The V gene lost 5 bases and the J gene lost 7 bases, with 18 bases spanning the gap. Germline V gives CDR1 MNHEY, CDR2 SVGEGT. The CDR3 coding sequence is TGTGCCAGCAGTGACATGTCTGATATCGGGGAGCAGTACTTC. Protein: CASSDMSDIGEQYF.

About this clonotype: The CDR3 carries no conserved terminal phenylalanine or tryptophan, so it likely arises from a read error. CDR3 sequence: CASSYGDREPDTQYL. CDR3 nucleotide sequence: TGTGCCAGCAGTTACGGGGACAGGGAACCAGATACGCAGTATCTT. The V and J genes are TRBV6-2 or TRBV6-3 and TRBJ2-3; 9 bases map to TRBD1. The CDR3 extends over 15 amino acids. J lost 4 bases, V lost 2 bases, and 4 bases had no gene match. CDR1 and CDR2 (germline): MNHEY, SVGEGT.

The rearrangement uses TRBV7-9 and TRBJ2-1; 12 positions match TRBD2. The CDR3 consists of 15 residues. Germline V gene lookup returns CDR1 SEHNR and CDR2 FQNEAQ (reference sequence). J gave up 3 bases and V 5 bases, and 2 bases lay outside the gene matches. CDR3 DNA: TGTGCCAGCAGCATACTAGCGGGAGGCTACAATGAGCAGTTCTTC. Translated: CASSILAGGYNEQFF.

Turning to this clonotype: A much larger clone is a single base away; this may be a read error. The chain links TRBV6-6 to TRBJ1-5, with D possibly TRBD1 on 5 matching bases. This CDR3 contains 14 residues. Germline V gene data show CDR1 as MNHNY and CDR2 as SVGAGI (reference sequence). Trimming took 8 bases from V and 7 from J, leaving 18 bases between them. The CDR3 loop is CASSNGGVLQPQHF. The CDR3 nucleotides are TGTGCCAGCTCGAACGGGGGGGTTTTGCAGCCCCAGCATTTT.

The CDR3 region is CSARALSWATNEKLFF. As DNA, the CDR3 is TGCAGTGCTAGAGCCCTCAGTTGGGCAACTAATGAAAAACTGTTTTTT. This chain connects TRBV20-1 to TRBJ1-4; unclear D gene. Trimming took off 1 base at V and 0 bases at J, with 12 bases between the two ends. Germline CDR1 is DFQATT and CDR2 is SNEGSKA (reference sequence). The CDR3 has 16 residues.

In the case of this clonotype: A single base separates this from a much larger clone, so it may be a read error. Without the conserved terminal phenylalanine or tryptophan, this CDR3 likely stems from a read error. The chain has TRBV28 and TRBJ2-7; perhaps TRBD1 as D (6 bases). V was clipped by 3 bases and J by 4 bases, with 16 bases between them. The CDR3 spans 15 residues. The germline V gene encodes CDR1 MDHEN and CDR2 SYDVKM. This chain's CDR3 is CASSFEQGMGYEQYY. The CDR3 coding sequence is TGTGCCAGCAGTTTCGAGCAGGGGATGGGGTACGAGCAGTACTAC.

This chain joins TRBV20-1 and TRBJ1-1; D not resolved. This CDR3 region has 14 residues. Germline assignment: CDR1 DFQATT and CDR2 SNEGSKA (reference sequence). The V end was cut by 3 bases, the J end by 1 base, with 12 bases between. The CDR3 DNA reads as TGCAGTGCTAGTAGCGTTCGCTGGAACACTGAAGCTTTCTTT. It yields the protein CSASSVRWNTEAFF.

Turning to this clonotype: As the CDR3 is not closed by the conserved phenylalanine or tryptophan, this likely results from a read error. This rearrangement joins TRBV7-2 to TRBJ1-6; no clear D. The V end lost 5 bases, the J end lost 11 bases, and 10 bases lay between the germline ends. Germline V gives CDR1 SGHTA, CDR2 FQGNSA. This CDR3 is built from 12 residues. DNA of the CDR3: TGTGCCAGCAGCCTCCCAGGAGCACCCCTCCACTAT. Encoded protein: CASSLPGAPLHY.

This clonotype was found a few times. The chain uses TRBV5-6 and TRBJ2-5; D gene unclear. Looked up from germline, CDR1 is SGHDT and CDR2 is YYEEEE. V was cut by 4 bases and J by 6 bases, with 10 bases left in between. This CDR3 has 12 residues. The CDR3 sequence is CASSPLGKTQYF. In nucleotides, the CDR3 is TGTGCCAGCAGCCCTTTGGGGAAGACCCAGTACTTC.

This clonotype was detected a few times. V and J are TRBV27 and TRBJ2-7; D gene uncertain. Trimming cost V 0 bases and J 3 bases, with 9 bases left between them. CDR3 size: 14 residues. Germline V gene data show CDR1 as MNHEY and CDR2 as SMNVEV (reference sequence). This CDR3 is CASSLSSSIYEQYF. CDR3 DNA: TGTGCCAGCAGTTTATCCTCCTCGATCTACGAGCAGTACTTC.

V gene TRBV3-1 combines with J gene TRBJ2-3; 7 bases map to TRBD1. CDR1 is LGHDT, CDR2 YNNKEL, per germline (reference sequence). After removal of 1 base from V and 6 bases from J, the junction contained 7 bases not matched to a gene. The CDR3 spans 15 residues. CDR3 in DNA: TGTGCCAGCAGCCAAGTGGGCCTGACAGGGGATACGCAGTATTTT. Protein product: CASSQVGLTGDTQYF.